Here is one T cell receptor (beta chain) with its context. MiXCR, run by TCRdb on the RT-PCR reads, gives a single entry per CDR3 protein. The sample lists hundreds of thousands of distinct CDR3 sequences; roughly 17% were seen once. This sample is drawn from a study of patients and donors after allogeneic stem cell transplantation. CDR1 and CDR2 (germline): LNHDA, SQIVND (reference sequence). The CDR3 extends over 16 amino acids. Trimming shortened V by 5 bases and J by 4 bases, and 20 bases separated the two germline ends. The receptor was derived from a human donor who was either an allogeneic HSCT recipient or a stem cell or donor lymphocyte infusion donor (not recorded which). It is not recorded whose cells these are; they may come from a transplant donor. The source material was blood, either unsorted or a sorted T cell fraction (not recorded which). The chain recombines TRBV19 with TRBJ1-2, with TRBD1 as a possible D gene (6 bases). The CDR3 coding sequence is TGTGCCAGTAGTTCCTCCTTCGACAGGACTCTCTATGGCTACACCTTC. This gives the protein CASSSSFDRTLYGYTF.